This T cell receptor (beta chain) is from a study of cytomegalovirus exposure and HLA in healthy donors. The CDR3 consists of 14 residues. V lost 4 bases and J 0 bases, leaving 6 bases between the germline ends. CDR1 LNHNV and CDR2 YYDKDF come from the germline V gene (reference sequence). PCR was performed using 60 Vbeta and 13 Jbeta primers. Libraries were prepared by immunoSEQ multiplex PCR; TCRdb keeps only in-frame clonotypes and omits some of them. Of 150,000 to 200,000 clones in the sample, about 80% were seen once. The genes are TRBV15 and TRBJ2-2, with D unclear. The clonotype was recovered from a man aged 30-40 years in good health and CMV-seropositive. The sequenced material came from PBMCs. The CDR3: CATSKLANTGELFF. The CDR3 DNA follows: TGTGCCACCAGCAAATTAGCGAACACCGGGGAGCTGTTTTTT.